Below, one T cell receptor beta chain is given with its context. As originally analysed: Amplifying reference gene primers gave estimates of nucleated cell counts. The data were produced by immunoSEQ multiplex PCR, yet TCRdb's version contains in-frame clones alone and is incomplete. V, J and clone size are taken as reported in that table, and D and trimming were inferred from the DNA itself. The table shows fewer than 350,000 clones, with about nine tenths occurring only once. These data come from a study of blood T cell repertoires in COVID-19. Study-level information: PBMCs, B-cell-depleted T cells, or T cells were the source of the cDNA or gDNA that made up the material.

The CDR3 has 15 amino acids. Germline V gene sequence: CDR1 LGHNA, CDR2 YNFKEQ. With V trimmed by 3 bases and J by 6 bases, 10 bases remained unmatched. Sequencing was performed on peripheral blood. The sequence was obtained from a woman aged 25-40 years with COVID-19, enrolled during active disease. The gene calls are TRBV4-2 and TRBJ1-1; 7 bases are a match to TRBD1. The CDR3 bases are TGTGCCAGCAGCCAGGGGGCAGGGGGTAGCGCTGAAGCTTTCTTT. Translation: CASSQGAGGSAEAFF.